This TCR beta chain was observed in a study of T cell responses to AZD1222 COVID-19 vaccine (dated by TCRdb to about 2021). In terms of the full investigation: AZD1222 recipients given second doses at about 4 weeks or at about 12 weeks were pooled, since spike-specific TCR depth and breadth were not found to differ between the two schedules. TCR sequencing covered 230 or so trial participants: 200 to 220 given two doses of AZD1222 and approximately 26 given two doses of MenACWY control vaccine. Trial participants were enrolled by age into subgroups of 18-55, 56-69 and 70-plus years, and around 140, 26 and 57 TCR-sequenced participants, respectively, were included in these subgroups. The study at large found these results: Conclusions about previously exposed vaccinees are limited because only six or seven AZD1222 recipients were SARS-CoV-2 seropositive at baseline. After two AZD1222 doses, both the breadth and the depth of spike-specific TCRs were significantly higher than at day 0 and than in MenACWY recipients. Vaccine-associated CD4 TCRs spanned the whole spike protein, with dominant responses in regions 160-218 and 743-854. Participants were mostly white British, with more females than males. The authors suggested clonal diversity may have been underestimated. The 56-69-year group was small, and its depth increase did not reach significance, likely because of low power. Epitopes outside the regions mutated in the B.1.351 and B.1.1.7 variants were reportedly recognized by nearly half of the unique spike-specific TCRs. Because no day 14 peak-response samples were available, repertoires were characterized only after the peak T cell response.

Regarding this clone: Its antigen target is currently unknown. No much larger clone is present one base from it, and per-base qualities are unavailable.

The CDR3 regions of human TCRbeta chains were subjected to immunosequencing. On the authors' methods: TCRs in the repertoires were matched against a reference library of SARS-CoV-2-specific TCRs that had been generated with the MIRA antigen-specificity platform. Breadth was defined as the fraction of unique TCRs that were SARS-CoV-2-associated, and depth was defined as the fraction of total T cells that were SARS-CoV-2-associated. Using the MIRA data, every spike-specific TCR was mapped to the spike region that the TCR reacted to and assigned to either a CD4 or a CD8 class. Log10-transformed breadth and depth values were compared by one-way ANOVA with Sidak's multiple comparisons tests. The immuneACCESS repertoire file appears here via TCRdb, limited to in-frame rearrangements. These files lack a portion of the clones; in checked studies, under half of the deficit traces to unresolved V genes, and the cause of the others is not known. V and J calls and clone size are those listed in that table; D and trimming were worked out from the DNA. The sample profile shows 120,000 to 150,000 clones; approximately 88% of them were found once. The ten largest clones take up around 15% of the sample.

Per the publication, the time point label means: baseline before first vaccination. Samples from vaccinated people were obtained from the UK trials COV001 and COV002, which included a single-blind randomized controlled phase 2/3 trial of AZD1222 (ChAdOx1 nCoV-19) in healthy adults. For TCRbeta chain sequencing, PBMC samples were collected from trial participants at day 0 and at day 28 after the second dose. The sample here was peripheral blood, taken on day 0 of AZD1222 vaccination. This sequence originates from an adult in good health.

This receptor has the CDR3 CSALDRRISEAFF. Here is the DNA: TGCAGCGCTTTAGACAGGAGGATATCTGAAGCTTTCTTT. The sequence is built from TRBV29-1 and TRBJ1-1; the D region possibly corresponds to TRBD1 (6 bases align). Inclusive of the bounding cysteine and phenylalanine, the CDR3 is 13 residues long. Kept here is only the CDR3 DNA, which spans 39 bases and is read in frame from base 1. CDR1 and CDR2, looked up from the germline V gene, are SQVTM and ANQGSEA. V was cut back by 7 bases and J by 6 bases, leaving a gap of 18 bases between them.